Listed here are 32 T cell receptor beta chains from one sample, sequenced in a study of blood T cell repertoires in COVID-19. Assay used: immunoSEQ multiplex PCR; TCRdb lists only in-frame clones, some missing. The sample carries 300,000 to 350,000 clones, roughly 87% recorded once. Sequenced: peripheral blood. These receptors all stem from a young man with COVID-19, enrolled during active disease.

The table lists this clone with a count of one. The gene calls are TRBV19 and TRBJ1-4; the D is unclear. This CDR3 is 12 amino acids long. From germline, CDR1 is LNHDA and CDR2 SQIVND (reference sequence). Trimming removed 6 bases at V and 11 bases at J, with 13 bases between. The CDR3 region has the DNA TGTGCCAGTAGGCAGGACGGGAAGAAACTGTTTTTT. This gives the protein CASRQDGKKLFF.

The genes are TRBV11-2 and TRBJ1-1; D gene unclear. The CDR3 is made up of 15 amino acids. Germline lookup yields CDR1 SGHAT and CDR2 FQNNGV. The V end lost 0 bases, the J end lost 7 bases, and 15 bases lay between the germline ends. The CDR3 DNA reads TGTGCCAGCAGCTTAGATCTGGGCCCGGGGTTTGAAGCTTTCTTT. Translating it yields CASSLDLGPGFEAFF. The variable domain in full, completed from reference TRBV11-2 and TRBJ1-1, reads EAGVAQSPRYKIIEKRQSVAFWCNPISGHATLYWYQQILGQGPKLLIQFQNNGVVDDSQLPKDRFSAERLKGVDSTLKIQPAKLEDSAVYLCASSLDLGPGFEAFFGQGTRLTVV.

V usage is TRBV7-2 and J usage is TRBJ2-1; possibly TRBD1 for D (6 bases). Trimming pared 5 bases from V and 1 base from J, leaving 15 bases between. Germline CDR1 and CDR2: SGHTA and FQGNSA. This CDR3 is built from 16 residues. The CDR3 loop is CASSADRDNSYNEQFF. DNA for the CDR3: TGTGCCAGCAGCGCGGACCGGGACAATTCCTACAATGAGCAGTTCTTC.

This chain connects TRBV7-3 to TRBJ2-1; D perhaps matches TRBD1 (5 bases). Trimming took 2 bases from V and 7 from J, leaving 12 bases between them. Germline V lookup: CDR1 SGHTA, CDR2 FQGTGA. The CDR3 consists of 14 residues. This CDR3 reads CASSLQDSWNEQFF. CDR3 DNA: TGTGCCAGCAGCTTACAAGACAGTTGGAATGAGCAGTTCTTC.

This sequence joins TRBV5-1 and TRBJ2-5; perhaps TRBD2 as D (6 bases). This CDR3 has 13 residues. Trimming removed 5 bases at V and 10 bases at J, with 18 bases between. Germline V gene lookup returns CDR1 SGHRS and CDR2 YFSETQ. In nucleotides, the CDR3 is TGCGCCAGCAGAATCGGATTCGGGGAGGTCCAGTACTTC. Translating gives CASRIGFGEVQYF. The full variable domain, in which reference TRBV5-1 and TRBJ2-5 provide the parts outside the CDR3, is KAGVTQTPRYLIKTRGQQVTLSCSPISGHRSVSWYQQTPGQGLQFLFEYFSETQRNKGNFPGRFSGRQFSNSRSEMNVSTLELGDSALYLCASRIGFGEVQYFGPGTRLLVL.

Written as DNA, the CDR3 is TGTGCCAGCAGCTTAAGTCTCGCTAGCGGGAGTATGCAGTACTTC. Translated: CASSLSLASGSMQYF. J is TRBJ2-7 and V is TRBV7-7, with TRBD2 identical over 10 bases. The CDR3 totals 15 residues. After removal of 2 bases from V and 9 bases from J, the junction contained 10 bases not matched to a gene. Germline lookup yields CDR1 SSHAT and CDR2 FNYEAQ (reference sequence). The variable domain in full, completed from reference TRBV7-7 and TRBJ2-7, reads GAGVSQSPRYKVTKRGQDVTLRCDPISSHATLYWYQQALGQGPEFLTYFNYEAQPDKSGLPSDRFSAERPEGSISTLTIQRTEQRDSAMYRCASSLSLASGSMQYFGPGTRLTVT.

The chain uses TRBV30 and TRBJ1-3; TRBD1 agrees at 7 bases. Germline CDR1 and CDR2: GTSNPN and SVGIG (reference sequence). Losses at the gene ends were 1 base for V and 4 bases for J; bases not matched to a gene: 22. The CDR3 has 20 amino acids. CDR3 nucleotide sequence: TGTGCCTGGAGTGACATTGACAGGGAAATGGGATTGGTGCGCGGAAACACCATATATTTT. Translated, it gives CAWSDIDREMGLVRGNTIYF.

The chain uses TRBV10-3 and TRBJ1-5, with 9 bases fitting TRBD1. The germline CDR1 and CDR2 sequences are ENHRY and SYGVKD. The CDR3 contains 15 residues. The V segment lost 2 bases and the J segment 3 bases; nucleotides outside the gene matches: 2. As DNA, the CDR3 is TGTGCCATCAGTGAGGGGACAGGGAACAATCAGCCCCAGCATTTT. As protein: CAISEGTGNNQPQHF.

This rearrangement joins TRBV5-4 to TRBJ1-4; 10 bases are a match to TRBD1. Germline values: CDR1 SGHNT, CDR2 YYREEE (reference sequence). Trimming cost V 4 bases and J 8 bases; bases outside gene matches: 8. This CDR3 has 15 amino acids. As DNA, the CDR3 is TGTGCCAGCAGCCCGAAGGGACAGGGGAGGGAAAAACTGTTTTTT. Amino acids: CASSPKGQGREKLFF.

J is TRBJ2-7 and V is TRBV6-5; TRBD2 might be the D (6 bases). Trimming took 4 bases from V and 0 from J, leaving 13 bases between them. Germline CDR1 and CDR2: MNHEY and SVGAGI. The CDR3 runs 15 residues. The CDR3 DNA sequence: TGTGCCAGCAGTTTGGGGGAGGCCTACTCCTACGAGCAGTACTTC. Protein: CASSLGEAYSYEQYF.

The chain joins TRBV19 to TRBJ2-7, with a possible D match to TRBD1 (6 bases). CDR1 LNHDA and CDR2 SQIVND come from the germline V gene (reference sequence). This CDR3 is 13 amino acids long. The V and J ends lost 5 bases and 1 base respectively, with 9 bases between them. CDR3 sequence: CASSLDSSYEQYF. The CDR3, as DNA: TGTGCCAGTAGTTTGGACAGTTCCTACGAGCAGTACTTC.

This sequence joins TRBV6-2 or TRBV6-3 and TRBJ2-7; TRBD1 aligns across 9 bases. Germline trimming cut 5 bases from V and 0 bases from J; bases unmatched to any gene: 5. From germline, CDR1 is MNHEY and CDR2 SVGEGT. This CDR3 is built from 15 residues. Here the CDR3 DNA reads TGTGCCAGCAGTGACCGGGACAGGGTCTCCTACGAGCAGTACTTC. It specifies CASSDRDRVSYEQYF.

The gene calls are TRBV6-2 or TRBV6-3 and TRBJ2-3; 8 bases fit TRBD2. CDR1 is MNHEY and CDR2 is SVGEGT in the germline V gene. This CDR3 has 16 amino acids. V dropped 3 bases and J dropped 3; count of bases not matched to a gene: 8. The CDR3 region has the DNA TGTGCCAGCAGTTATTATACGGGGGGGGGAACAGATACGCAGTATTTT. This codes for CASSYYTGGGTDTQYF.

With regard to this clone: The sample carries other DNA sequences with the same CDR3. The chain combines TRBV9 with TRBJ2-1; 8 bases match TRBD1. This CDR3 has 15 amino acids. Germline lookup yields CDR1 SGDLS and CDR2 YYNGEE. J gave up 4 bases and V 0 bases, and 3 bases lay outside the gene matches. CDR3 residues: CASSVGQGLYNEQFF. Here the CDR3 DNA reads TGTGCCAGCAGCGTAGGACAGGGGCTGTACAATGAGCAGTTCTTC.

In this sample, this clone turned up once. CDR3 bases: TGTGCCAGTAGTATAAAGGGGGGGGCCGGGGAGCTGTTTTTT. Its protein is CASSIKGGAGELFF. The chain is built from TRBV19 and TRBJ2-2, with a tentative D call TRBD2 (7 bases). This CDR3 spans 14 amino acids. The germline CDR1 and CDR2 sequences are LNHDA and SQIVND (reference sequence). The germline V and J ends were trimmed by 2 bases and 6 bases, with 10 bases remaining between them.

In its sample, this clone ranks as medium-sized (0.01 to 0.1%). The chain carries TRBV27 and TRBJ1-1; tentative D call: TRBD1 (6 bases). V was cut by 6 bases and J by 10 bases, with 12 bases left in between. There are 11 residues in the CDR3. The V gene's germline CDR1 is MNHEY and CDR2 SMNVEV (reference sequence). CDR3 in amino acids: CASSTTGRAFF. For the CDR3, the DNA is TGTGCCAGCAGCACTACAGGGCGAGCTTTCTTT.

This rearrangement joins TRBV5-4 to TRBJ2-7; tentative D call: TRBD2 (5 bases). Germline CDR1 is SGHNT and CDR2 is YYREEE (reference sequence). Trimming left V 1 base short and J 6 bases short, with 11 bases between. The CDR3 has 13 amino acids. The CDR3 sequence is CASSLRGAGEQYF. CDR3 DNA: TGTGCCAGCAGCTTGCGGGGTGCGGGCGAGCAGTACTTC.

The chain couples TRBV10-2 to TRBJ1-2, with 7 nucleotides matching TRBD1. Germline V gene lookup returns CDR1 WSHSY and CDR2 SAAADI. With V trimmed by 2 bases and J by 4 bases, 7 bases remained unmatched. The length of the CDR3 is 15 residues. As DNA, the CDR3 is TGCGCCAGCAGTGAGCCTTTGACAGGGTCCTATGGCTACACCTTC. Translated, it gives CASSEPLTGSYGYTF.

CDR3 sequence: CASSPRTGGEETQYF. In DNA form, the CDR3 reads TGTGCCAGCAGCCCGAGGACAGGGGGGGAAGAGACCCAGTACTTC. The rearrangement links TRBV21-1 to TRBJ2-5; the D segment call TRBD1 is taken from the table without a DNA check. TRBV21-1 is labeled a pseudogene. This CDR3 has 15 amino acids.

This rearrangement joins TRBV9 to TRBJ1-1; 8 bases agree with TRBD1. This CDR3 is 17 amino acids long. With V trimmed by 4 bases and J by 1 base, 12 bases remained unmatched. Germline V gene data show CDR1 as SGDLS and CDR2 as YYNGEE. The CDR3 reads CASSRGTGHPRNTEAFF. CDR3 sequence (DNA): TGTGCCAGCAGCCGGGGGACAGGACACCCTCGGAACACTGAAGCTTTCTTT.

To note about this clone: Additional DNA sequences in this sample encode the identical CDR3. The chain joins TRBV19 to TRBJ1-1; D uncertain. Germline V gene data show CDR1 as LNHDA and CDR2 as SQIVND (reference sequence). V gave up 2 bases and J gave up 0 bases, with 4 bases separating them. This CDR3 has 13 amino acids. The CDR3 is CASSISVNTEAFF. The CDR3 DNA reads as TGTGCCAGTAGTATATCAGTGAACACTGAAGCTTTCTTT.

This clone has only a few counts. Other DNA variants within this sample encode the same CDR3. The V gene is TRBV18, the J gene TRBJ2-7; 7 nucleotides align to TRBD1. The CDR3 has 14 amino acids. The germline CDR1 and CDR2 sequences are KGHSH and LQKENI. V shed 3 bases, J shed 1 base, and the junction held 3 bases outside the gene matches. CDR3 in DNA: TGTGCCAGCTCACCCGGACAGGCATCCTACGAGCAGTACTTC. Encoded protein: CASSPGQASYEQYF.

CDR3 loop: CASRTSASTYEQYF. The CDR3 DNA is TGCGCCAGCAGGACTAGCGCCTCGACCTACGAGCAGTACTTC. The rearrangement links TRBV5-1 to TRBJ2-7, with TRBD2 matching 8 bases. CDR3 size: 14 residues. The junction had 6 bases not matched to a gene; V was cut back by 5 bases and J by 2 bases. The V gene's germline CDR1 is SGHRS and CDR2 YFSETQ.

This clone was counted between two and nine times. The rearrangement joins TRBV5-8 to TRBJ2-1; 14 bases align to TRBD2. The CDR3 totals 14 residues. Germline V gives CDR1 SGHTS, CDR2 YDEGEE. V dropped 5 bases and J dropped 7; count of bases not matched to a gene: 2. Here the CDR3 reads CASRRTSGRNEQFF. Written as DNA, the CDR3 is TGTGCCAGCAGGCGGACTAGCGGGAGGAATGAGCAGTTCTTC.

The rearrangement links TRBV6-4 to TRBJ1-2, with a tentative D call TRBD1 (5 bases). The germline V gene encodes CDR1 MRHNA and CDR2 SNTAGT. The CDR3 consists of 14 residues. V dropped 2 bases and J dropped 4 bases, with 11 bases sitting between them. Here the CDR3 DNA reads TGTGCCAGCAGTGACGCAGGGATAGGCTATGGCTACACCTTC. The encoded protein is CASSDAGIGYGYTF.

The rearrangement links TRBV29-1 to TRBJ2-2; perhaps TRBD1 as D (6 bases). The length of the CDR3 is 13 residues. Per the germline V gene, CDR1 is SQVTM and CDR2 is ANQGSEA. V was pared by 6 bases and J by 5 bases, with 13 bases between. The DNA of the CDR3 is TGCAGCGTCAGGGGAAGGTGGACCGGGGAGCTGTTTTTT. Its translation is CSVRGRWTGELFF.

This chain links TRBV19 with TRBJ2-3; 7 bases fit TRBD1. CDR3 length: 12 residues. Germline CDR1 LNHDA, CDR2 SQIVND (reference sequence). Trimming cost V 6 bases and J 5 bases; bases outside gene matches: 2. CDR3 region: CASRQGLDTQYF. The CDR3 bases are TGTGCCAGTAGACAGGGGCTAGATACGCAGTATTTT.

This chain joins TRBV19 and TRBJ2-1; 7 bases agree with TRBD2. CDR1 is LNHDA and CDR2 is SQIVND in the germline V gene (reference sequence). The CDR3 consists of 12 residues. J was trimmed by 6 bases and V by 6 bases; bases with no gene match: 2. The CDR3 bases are TGTGCCAGTAGATGGGGGGGCAATGAGCAGTTCTTC. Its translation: CASRWGGNEQFF.

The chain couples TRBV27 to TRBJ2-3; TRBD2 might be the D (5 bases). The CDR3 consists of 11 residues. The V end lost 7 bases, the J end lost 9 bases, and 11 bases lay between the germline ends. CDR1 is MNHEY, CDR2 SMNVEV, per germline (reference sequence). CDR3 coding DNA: TGTGCCAGCAAATCGGACTTGACGCAGTATTTT. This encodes CASKSDLTQYF.

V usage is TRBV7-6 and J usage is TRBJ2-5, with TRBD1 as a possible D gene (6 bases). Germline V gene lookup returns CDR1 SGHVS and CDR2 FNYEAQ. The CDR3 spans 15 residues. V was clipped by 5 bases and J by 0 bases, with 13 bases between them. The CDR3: CASSGRAGDQETQYF. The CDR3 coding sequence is TGTGCCAGCAGCGGAAGGGCAGGGGACCAAGAGACCCAGTACTTC.

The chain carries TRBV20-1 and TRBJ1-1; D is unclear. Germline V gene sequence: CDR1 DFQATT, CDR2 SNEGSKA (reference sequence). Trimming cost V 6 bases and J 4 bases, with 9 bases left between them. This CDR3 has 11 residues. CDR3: CSASSGTEAFF. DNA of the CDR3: TGCAGTGCGTCAAGCGGCACTGAAGCTTTCTTT.

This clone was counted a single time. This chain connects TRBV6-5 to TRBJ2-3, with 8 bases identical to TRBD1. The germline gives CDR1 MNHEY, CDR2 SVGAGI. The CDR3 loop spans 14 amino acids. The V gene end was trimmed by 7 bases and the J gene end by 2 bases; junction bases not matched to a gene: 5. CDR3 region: CASTSDRATDTQYF. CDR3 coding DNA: TGTGCCAGCACCTCGGACAGGGCCACAGATACGCAGTATTTT.